Listed here is a single T cell receptor beta chain. This sample was taken from a study of blood T cell repertoires in COVID-19. This CDR3 has 18 residues. CDR1 is SGHTA and CDR2 is FQGNSA in the germline V gene. V gave up 0 bases and J gave up 4 bases; unmatched junction bases: 9. Using immunoSEQ multiplex PCR, the repertoire was profiled, and TCRdb retains in-frame clones only, with some absent. The sample has about 130,000 clones, around 80% seen once. Sample: PBMCs or T cells enriched from blood (not recorded which). This chain uses TRBV7-2 with TRBJ2-2, with 9 bases matching TRBD1. This TCR came from a woman between 45 and 60 years old who had recovered from COVID-19. The CDR3 nucleotides read TGTGCCAGCAGCTTAGCGATTTCGGGACAGGGTAGCACCGGGGAGCTGTTTTTT. This sequence encodes CASSLAISGQGSTGELFF.